Each of the 10 T cell receptor beta chains below was sequenced from the same sample in a study of T cells in localized non-small cell lung cancer. Method: immunoSEQ multiplex PCR; TCRdb's copy keeps in-frame clones and lacks some. The table records almost 5,500 clones, roughly 85% of them present only once. This specimen consisted of PBMCs, obtained before any cancer treatment. The receptors originated from a woman aged 40-69 years with stage II lung adenocarcinoma.

The chain carries TRBV29-1 and TRBJ1-2; D unresolved. CDR3 length equals 11 residues. With 6 bases removed from V and 6 bases from J, the gap between germline ends came to 11 bases. CDR1 is SQVTM and CDR2 is ANQGSEA in the germline V gene. CDR3 sequence (DNA): TGCAGCGTCGCCCGGCCCAATGGCTACACCTTC. Its translation: CSVARPNGYTF.

The V call is TRBV5-6, the J call TRBJ2-7, with D possibly matching TRBD1 (6 bases). This CDR3 is 12 amino acids long. The V end lost 4 bases, the J end lost 9 bases, and 14 bases lay between the germline ends. CDR1 is SGHDT, CDR2 YYEEEE, per germline. The CDR3 nucleotides read TGTGCCAGCAGCCATGGGGACACGGGGCAGTACTTC. Protein: CASSHGDTGQYF.

This chain joins TRBV19 and TRBJ1-5; 9 bases align to TRBD1. This CDR3 region has 15 residues. The V segment lost 6 bases and the J segment 0 bases; nucleotides outside the gene matches: 3. CDR1 and CDR2 from the germline V gene are LNHDA and SQIVND (reference sequence). The CDR3 bases are TGTGCCAGTAGCAGGACAGGGGATAGCAATCAGCCCCAGCATTTT. Protein: CASSRTGDSNQPQHF.

The CDR3, as DNA: TGCGCCAGCAGTGATGGGGCTAGCGGCACCTACGAGCAGTACTTC. Its protein product is CASSDGASGTYEQYF. The chain employs TRBV10-1 and TRBJ2-7; 7 bases are a match to TRBD2. The J segment lost 2 bases and the V segment lost 3 bases, leaving 7 bases of the junction unmatched. CDR3 length: 15 amino acids. From germline, CDR1 is WNHNN and CDR2 SYGVQD (reference sequence).

This chain uses TRBV19 with TRBJ2-1, with 8 bases that match TRBD1. The CDR3 is 14 amino acids. Germline V gene data show CDR1 as LNHDA and CDR2 as SQIVND (reference sequence). V lost 4 bases to trimming and J lost 5 bases; unmatched junction nucleotides: 4. CDR3 amino acids: CASSTQGGHNEQFF. CDR3 sequence (DNA): TGTGCCAGTAGTACACAGGGGGGCCACAATGAGCAGTTCTTC.

This clone was picked up one time. This chain joins TRBV7-2 and TRBJ2-5; 12 positions match TRBD1. The trim removed 5 bases at V and 6 bases at J, leaving 7 bases unmatched. There are 15 residues in the CDR3. Germline assignment: CDR1 SGHTA and CDR2 FQGNSA. Written as DNA, the CDR3 is TGTGCCAGCAGCCCCCCCGGGACAGGGGGCCAGACCCAGTACTTC. Amino acids: CASSPPGTGGQTQYF. The entire variable domain, with the rest obtained from reference TRBV7-2 and TRBJ2-5, is as follows: GAGVSQSPSNKVTEKGKDVELRCDPISGHTALYWYRQSLGQGLEFLIYFQGNSAPDKSGLPSDRFSAERTGGSVSTLTIQRTQQEDSAVYLCASSPPGTGGQTQYFGPGTRLLVL.

The V gene is TRBV7-3, the J gene TRBJ2-3, with 13 bases fitting TRBD2. CDR1 SGHTA and CDR2 FQGTGA come from the germline V gene. With V trimmed by 4 bases and J by 6 bases, 19 bases remained unmatched. The CDR3 contains 20 residues. For the CDR3, the DNA is TGTGCCAGCAGCTCCGGACTAGCGGGGGTGCCTTCCCCCGTTAGGGATACGCAGTATTTT. Translation gives CASSSGLAGVPSPVRDTQYF.

V gene TRBV13 combines with J gene TRBJ2-7; 11 bases map to TRBD1. CDR3 length: 13 residues. The germline V gene has CDR1 PRHDT and CDR2 FYEKMQ (reference sequence). The V segment lost 7 bases and the J segment 6 bases; nucleotides outside the gene matches: 5. CDR3 sequence: CASTDRGPGEQYF. CDR3 bases: TGTGCCAGCACGGACAGGGGGCCCGGCGAGCAGTACTTC.

This clone was detected once. The V call is TRBV15, the J call TRBJ2-7; D possibly matches TRBD1 or TRBD2 (5 bases each). Germline CDR1 reads LNHNV; CDR2 reads YYDKDF (reference sequence). The CDR3 has 14 amino acids. Trimming removed 3 bases at V and 2 bases at J, with 11 bases between. As DNA, the CDR3 is TGTGCCACCAGCAGCAACAAGGGACCCTACGAGCAGTACTTC. Translating it yields CATSSNKGPYEQYF. Filled out from reference TRBV15 and TRBJ2-7, the complete variable domain reads DAMVIQNPRYQVTQFGKPVTLSCSQTLNHNVMYWYQQKSSQAPKLLFHYYDKDFNNEADTPDNFQSRRPNTSFCFLDIRSPGLGDTAMYLCATSSNKGPYEQYFGPGTRLTVT.

The chain combines TRBV7-8 with TRBJ1-1; D remains ambiguous. V lost 4 bases to trimming and J lost 5 bases, with 14 bases between them. The CDR3 length is 14 residues. Germline V gene data show CDR1 as SGHVS and CDR2 as FQNEAQ. The DNA for the CDR3 is TGTGCCAGCAGCTACCAAACAAGAGGAACTGAAGCTTTCTTT. As protein: CASSYQTRGTEAFF.